What follows are 30 T cell receptor beta chains derived from one specimen sequenced in a study of early T cells in non-severe SARS-CoV-2 infection. In TCRdb, the 5' RACE reads were re-called with MiXCR into one record per CDR3 protein. Of around 40,000 distinct CDR3 sequences listed, over 5% are singletons. The sequenced material came from whole blood. Receptors originate from an adult who was a healthcare worker with PCR-confirmed SARS-CoV-2 infection or an uninfected control (not recorded which).

This clonotype was recorded at least ten times. The rearrangement uses TRBV5-1 and TRBJ2-7; D tentatively fits TRBD1 or TRBD2 (5 bases each). Trimming left V 4 bases short and J 5 bases short, with 10 bases between. CDR1 is SGHRS and CDR2 is YFSETQ in the germline V gene. This CDR3 region has 12 residues. CDR3 DNA: TGCGCCAGCAGCCCGGGACGGCACGAGCAGTACTTC. Amino acid sequence: CASSPGRHEQYF.

This clonotype was seen ten or more times. The chain has TRBV7-6 and TRBJ2-1, with a tentative D call TRBD2 (6 bases). The V and J ends lost 1 base and 5 bases respectively, with 9 bases between them. The CDR3 is 14 amino acids. The germline CDR1 and CDR2 sequences are SGHVS and FNYEAQ. CDR3 residues: CASSLDGSHNEQFF. The DNA of the CDR3 is TGTGCCAGCAGCTTAGACGGGAGCCACAATGAGCAGTTCTTC.

This chain uses TRBV12-5 with TRBJ2-1, with D perhaps matching TRBD2 (5 bases). Germline assignment: CDR1 LGHNT and CDR2 FRNRAP. V lost 0 bases and J 4 bases, leaving 22 bases between the germline ends. The CDR3 is made up of 19 amino acids. Written as DNA, the CDR3 is TGTGCTAGTGGTTTGGTACATGTACAACACGGGATCTGGTACAATGAGCAGTTCTTC. This sequence encodes CASGLVHVQHGIWYNEQFF.

This clonotype showed up just a few times. This rearrangement joins TRBV3-1 to TRBJ2-2; 10 bases fit TRBD2. Per the germline V gene, CDR1 is LGHDT and CDR2 is YNNKEL (reference sequence). CDR3 length: 16 residues. With 4 bases clipped from V and 2 bases from J, the junction kept 4 bases outside the gene matches. CDR3 residues: CASSRLAGVNTGELFF. In DNA form, the CDR3 reads TGTGCCAGCAGCCGCCTAGCGGGAGTCAACACCGGGGAGCTGTTTTTT.

The table lists this clonotype with many counts. The gene calls are TRBV4-1 and TRBJ1-4; D remains ambiguous. The CDR3 runs 12 residues. Looked up from germline, CDR1 is MGHRA and CDR2 is YSYEKL. V was trimmed by 0 bases and J by 9 bases, leaving 5 bases between them. This CDR3 reads CASSQDLQKLFF. CDR3 nucleotides: TGCGCCAGCAGCCAAGATCTTCAAAAACTGTTTTTT.

The V call is TRBV6-6, the J call TRBJ2-7; tentative D call: TRBD2 (6 bases). The V and J ends lost 2 bases and 4 bases respectively, with 18 bases between them. The CDR3 spans 16 residues. Germline V lookup: CDR1 MNHNY, CDR2 SVGAGI (reference sequence). The CDR3 sequence is CASSYPASRESYEQYF. The CDR3 bases are TGTGCCAGCAGTTACCCGGCGTCACGGGAGTCGTACGAGCAGTACTTC.

The rearrangement joins TRBV4-1 to TRBJ2-7, with 8 bases fitting TRBD2. V was clipped by 8 bases and J by 1 base; unmatched bases: 10. CDR1 and CDR2 (germline): MGHRA, YSYEKL. There are 15 residues in the CDR3. DNA for the CDR3: TGCGCCAGCGGAGGAGTAGCGGGACAATCCTACGAGCAGTACTTC. Its translation: CASGGVAGQSYEQYF.

This clonotype showed up many times. The rearrangement joins TRBV10-3 to TRBJ2-2; tentatively, D is TRBD1 (5 bases). From germline, CDR1 is ENHRY and CDR2 SYGVKD. CDR3 length: 13 residues. The ends were cut back, 10 bases at V and 5 bases at J, with 14 bases in the middle. DNA of the CDR3: TGTGCCACCGCGACAGAAAGGACCGGGGAGCTGTTTTTT. Protein product: CATATERTGELFF.

By proportion, this clonotype is medium-sized (0.01 to 0.1%). The chain combines TRBV7-3 with TRBJ2-1, with D perhaps TRBD1 (5 bases). V was trimmed by 2 bases and J by 6 bases, leaving 5 bases between them. The CDR3 has 12 residues. Germline-derived CDR1 and CDR2 are SGHTA and FQGTGA. The CDR3 loop is CASSLGANEQFF. The CDR3 coding sequence is TGTGCCAGCAGCTTAGGGGCCAATGAGCAGTTCTTC.

This clonotype was counted at least ten times. V usage is TRBV11-2 and J usage is TRBJ2-3; 9 bases map to TRBD2. Per the germline V gene, CDR1 is SGHAT and CDR2 is FQNNGV. Germline trimming cut 7 bases from V and 2 bases from J; bases unmatched to any gene: 13. The CDR3 is made up of 17 amino acids. CDR3 in DNA: TGTGCCAGCATCAGGAGAGGGGGCGGGAGGGCCACAGATACGCAGTATTTT. Amino acid sequence: CASIRRGGGRATDTQYF.

This clonotype was found many times. The V and J genes are TRBV28 and TRBJ1-6; D is unresolved. The CDR3 is 14 residues long. The germline V gene encodes CDR1 MDHEN and CDR2 SYDVKM. The V and J ends lost 1 base and 4 bases respectively, with 5 bases between them. The CDR3 loop is CASSLLGYNSPLHF. For the CDR3, the DNA is TGTGCCAGCAGTTTATTGGGGTATAATTCACCCCTCCACTTT.

This clonotype was counted at least ten times. CDR3 DNA sequence: TGTGCCAGCAGCAGGGGGTCCGGGACTAGCGGGACCGAGCAGTACTTC. This codes for CASSRGSGTSGTEQYF. The chain has TRBV6-5 and TRBJ2-7, with 13 bases matching TRBD2. With V trimmed by 6 bases and J by 6 bases, 11 bases remained unmatched. The CDR3 covers 16 residues. From germline, CDR1 is MNHEY and CDR2 SVGAGI.

With respect to this clonotype: A much larger clonotype is one base distant, so this may be a read error. The chain uses TRBV12-3 or TRBV12-4 and TRBJ2-7; D unclear. This CDR3 is built from 13 residues. The CDR3 loop is CASSSLRGYEQNF. The CDR3 DNA reads TGTGCCAGCAGTTCCCTGCGAGGCTACGAGCAGAACTTC.

The gene calls are TRBV4-3 and TRBJ1-6, with 8 positions matching TRBD1. V lost 4 bases to trimming and J lost 10 bases; unmatched junction nucleotides: 9. The germline gives CDR1 LGHNA, CDR2 YSLEER. The CDR3 length is 15 residues. Here the CDR3 DNA reads TGCGCCAGCAGCCCAGACAGGGGACTCGGATCACCCCTCCACTTT. Protein: CASSPDRGLGSPLHF.

Many counts were recorded for this clonotype. The rearrangement links TRBV11-2 to TRBJ1-1; 7 nucleotides match TRBD1. V dropped 4 bases and J dropped 0; count of bases not matched to a gene: 11. The CDR3 is 17 residues long. Germline assignment: CDR1 SGHAT and CDR2 FQNNGV. The CDR3 nucleotides are TGTGCCAGCAGCTCCAGCAGGGGGTTGAGGATGAACACTGAAGCTTTCTTT. Its protein is CASSSSRGLRMNTEAFF.

In its sample, this clonotype was seen many times. The chain links TRBV7-6 to TRBJ1-4, with 9 bases that match TRBD1. The V and J ends lost 5 bases and 3 bases, in that order; junction bases with no gene match: 4. Germline V gene sequence: CDR1 SGHVS, CDR2 FNYEAQ. CDR3 length: 15 residues. CDR3 in DNA: TGTGCCAGCAGCCCCCGGACAGGGGCTAATGAAAAACTGTTTTTT. Its protein product is CASSPRTGANEKLFF.

The sample holds many counts of this clonotype. The chain uses TRBV7-8 and TRBJ2-1; D perhaps matches TRBD2 (6 bases). Germline assignment: CDR1 SGHVS and CDR2 FQNEAQ. The CDR3 is made up of 16 amino acids. Trimming shortened V by 1 base and J by 4 bases, and 14 bases separated the two germline ends. In DNA form, the CDR3 reads TGTGCCAGCAGCTTAGTCGGGGGAGTGGGTTACAATGAGCAGTTCTTC. Translated, it gives CASSLVGGVGYNEQFF.

The table lists this clonotype with many counts. V gene TRBV12-3 or TRBV12-4 combines with J gene TRBJ2-4; possibly TRBD1 or TRBD2 for D (7 bases each). Trimming left V 2 bases short and J 1 base short, with 21 bases between. The CDR3 has 19 amino acids. In DNA, the CDR3 is TGTGCCAGCAGTTTATCCCAGGGGGGCGCGGGAGCCGCCAAAAACATTCAGTACTTC. The encoded protein is CASSLSQGGAGAAKNIQYF.

The chain uses TRBV12-3 or TRBV12-4 and TRBJ2-5, with TRBD1 matching 8 bases. J gave up 6 bases and V 1 base, and 1 base lay outside the gene matches. The CDR3 covers 13 residues. CDR3 sequence reads: CASSLGTGKTQYF. In DNA, the CDR3 is TGTGCCAGCAGTTTAGGGACAGGGAAGACCCAGTACTTC.

The V call is TRBV20-1, the J call TRBJ2-7, with 16 positions matching TRBD2. This CDR3 contains 16 residues. Germline loops: CDR1 DFQATT, CDR2 SNEGSKA (reference sequence). After removal of 5 bases from V and 5 bases from J, the junction contained 9 bases not matched to a gene. CDR3 nucleotides: TGCAGTGCTCCACCGGGACTAGCGGGAGGGCCTAACGAGCAGTACTTC. Encoded protein: CSAPPGLAGGPNEQYF.

This clonotype was observed a few times. This chain uses TRBV7-8 with TRBJ1-5, with TRBD1 matching over 7 bases. V dropped 0 bases and J dropped 6; count of bases not matched to a gene: 5. This CDR3 region has 15 residues. Germline CDR1 and CDR2: SGHVS and FQNEAQ. The CDR3 DNA reads TGTGCCAGCAGCTTAGCAACAGGGGCTGGTCAGCCCCAGCATTTT. Translated: CASSLATGAGQPQHF. The full variable domain, in which reference TRBV7-8 and TRBJ1-5 provide the parts outside the CDR3, is GAGVSQSPRYKVAKRGQDVALRCDPISGHVSLFWYQQALGQGPEFLTYFQNEAQLDKSGLPSDRFFAERPEGSVSTLKIQRTQQEDSAVYLCASSLATGAGQPQHFGDGTRLSIL.

This clonotype was picked up many times. The chain recombines TRBV20-1 with TRBJ2-3; 8 nucleotides match TRBD2. The length of the CDR3 is 14 residues. Germline CDR1 reads DFQATT; CDR2 reads SNEGSKA (reference sequence). V lost 1 base to trimming and J lost 5 bases; unmatched junction nucleotides: 5. CDR3 coding DNA: TGCAGTGCTAGAGCGGGAGGGTCGGAAGATACGCAGTATTTT. Amino acids: CSARAGGSEDTQYF.

The chain joins TRBV20-1 to TRBJ2-6; no clear D. The CDR3 covers 13 residues. V dropped 6 bases and J dropped 8 bases, with 14 bases sitting between them. CDR1 DFQATT and CDR2 SNEGSKA come from the germline V gene (reference sequence). The CDR3 loop reads CSALNARTNVLTF. The CDR3 nucleotides read TGCAGTGCGTTAAATGCTAGGACCAACGTCCTGACTTTC.

This clonotype has just a few counts. The CDR3 DNA is TGTGCCACCATGAGGGAGGGGTACACTGAAGCTTTCTTT. Translated: CATMREGYTEAFF. The genes are TRBV24-1 and TRBJ1-1; D possibly corresponds to TRBD1 (5 bases). The CDR3 covers 13 residues. Between the trimmed V and J ends, which lost 8 bases and 3 bases, there was a span of 12 bases. The V gene's germline CDR1 is KGHDR and CDR2 SFDVKD.

This clonotype has a handful of counts. The chain joins TRBV11-2 to TRBJ2-1; no firm D call. Trimming stripped 4 bases from V and 8 bases from J, with 9 bases between. In germline, CDR1 is SGHAT, CDR2 FQNNGV. The CDR3 length is 12 residues. The chain's CDR3 is CASSYRVDEQFF. CDR3 sequence (DNA): TGTGCCAGCAGCTATAGGGTTGATGAGCAGTTCTTC. The entire variable domain, with the rest obtained from reference TRBV11-2 and TRBJ2-1, is as follows: EAGVAQSPRYKIIEKRQSVAFWCNPISGHATLYWYQQILGQGPKLLIQFQNNGVVDDSQLPKDRFSAERLKGVDSTLKIQPAKLEDSAVYLCASSYRVDEQFFGPGTRLTVL.

The rearrangement uses TRBV16 and TRBJ1-1; 7 bases are shared with TRBD1. The CDR3 extends over 16 amino acids. The germline gives CDR1 KGHSY, CDR2 FQNENV. V lost 9 bases and J lost 2; bases outside the gene matches: 15. The CDR3 loop is CASPATGTARNTEAFF. The CDR3 nucleotides are TGTGCCAGTCCTGCCACCGGGACAGCCAGAAACACTGAAGCTTTCTTT.

This clonotype was found many times. V gene TRBV6-6 combines with J gene TRBJ1-4; 8 nucleotides match TRBD1. J gave up 6 bases and V 11 bases, and 5 bases lay outside the gene matches. Germline values: CDR1 MNHNY, CDR2 SVGAGI (reference sequence). The CDR3 consists of 12 residues. CDR3 nucleotide sequence: TGTGCCGAGTCAGGGGGCGATGAAAAACTGTTTTTT. It translates to CAESGGDEKLFF.

Ten or more counts support this clonotype. The chain recombines TRBV7-3 with TRBJ2-2; D is possibly TRBD1 (5 bases). From germline, CDR1 is SGHTA and CDR2 FQGTGA. This CDR3 comprises 13 residues. V shed 2 bases and J shed 6 bases, with 7 bases lying between them. CDR3 sequence: CASSLATAGELFF. In DNA form, the CDR3 reads TGTGCCAGCAGCTTAGCGACAGCCGGGGAGCTGTTTTTT. Using reference TRBV7-3 and TRBJ2-2 for the parts outside the CDR3, the full variable domain is GAGVSQTPSNKVTEKGKYVELRCDPISGHTALYWYRQSLGQGPEFLIYFQGTGAADDSGLPNDRFFAVRPEGSVSTLKIQRTERGDSAVYLCASSLATAGELFFGEGSRLTVL.

This clonotype was seen many times. This chain's CDR3 is CASSQGDRVPADYGYTF. CDR3 bases: TGTGCCAGCAGCCAAGGGGACAGGGTTCCAGCGGACTATGGCTACACCTTC. The chain uses TRBV4-2 and TRBJ1-2; TRBD1 matches at 9 bases. The CDR3 runs to 17 residues. Per the germline V gene, CDR1 is LGHNA and CDR2 is YNFKEQ. V dropped 1 base and J dropped 3; count of bases not matched to a gene: 9.

This clonotype was counted ten times or more. The rearrangement uses TRBV4-3 and TRBJ2-3, with D unclear. Germline CDR1 reads LGHNA; CDR2 reads YSLEER. V gave up 0 bases and J gave up 1 base, with 11 bases separating them. This CDR3 region has 16 residues. CDR3 nucleotides: TGCGCCAGCAGCCAAGAAGTACAGTTGGGCACAGATACGCAGTATTTT. Translation: CASSQEVQLGTDTQYF.